This section outlines one TCR beta chain sequence together with its context. What it binds is unknown. In chemo-refractory metastatic non-small-cell lung cancer, patients got ipilimumab CTLA-4 blockade together with focal radiation. Clones were sequenced by immunoSEQ multiplex PCR, and TCRdb holds only the in-frame ones, with some missing. The sample consists of 80,000 to 95,000 clones, 82% of them appearing once. The data were obtained in a study of radiotherapy plus CTLA-4 blockade in lung cancer. Overall study: Disease control reached about 28%, with objective responses in less than 20%. Notes on the study in general: Early blood T cell clone dynamics, with interferon-beta, were reported to best predict response. Tumor-derived TCR clones expanded in blood after radiotherapy plus ipilimumab.

Germline V gene data show CDR1 as MNHNY and CDR2 as SVGAGI (reference sequence). This CDR3 comprises 13 residues. The germline V and J ends were trimmed by 0 bases and 6 bases, with 6 bases remaining between them. V and J are TRBV6-6 and TRBJ2-1; the D is unclear. The starting material was peripheral blood, obtained from a patient treated with radiotherapy plus ipilimumab. The sequence came from a human donor with non-small cell lung cancer that progressed on radiotherapy plus ipilimumab. The CDR3 DNA sequence: TGTGCCAGCAGTTACTCATCTGGCAATGAGCAGTTCTTC. Its translation: CASSYSSGNEQFF.